These T cell receptor beta chains were read from a single sample in a study of OX40 agonist ivuxolimab in advanced cancers. Libraries were prepared by immunoSEQ multiplex PCR; TCRdb keeps only in-frame clonotypes and omits some of them. The repertoire holds roughly 120,000 clones, with over 75% as singletons. The specimen was CD4+ or CD8+ T cells sorted from blood, collected in a trial of the OX40 agonist ivuxolimab. These TCRs come from an adult with an advanced solid tumor such as melanoma, head and neck, liver or kidney cancer. The CDR3 runs from the conserved cysteine through the conserved F or W. D genes are given only for firm matches. The size entry is marked missing in some rows and otherwise reads once, few, many or a size class.

d_gene | len | j_gene | v_gene | abundance | CDR3aa | CDR3nt
- | 13 | TRBJ1-4 | TRBV5-1 | - | CASSLGQSEKLFF | TGCGCCAGCAGCCTCGGGCAAAGCGAAAAACTGTTTTTT
- | 15 | TRBJ2-7 | TRBV4-3 | - | CASSQDQVSSYEQYF | TGCGCCAGCAGCCAAGATCAGGTTAGTTCCTACGAGCAGTACTTC
- | 12 | TRBJ2-1 | TRBV7-9 | - | CASSLVEGAGFF | TGTGCCAGCAGCTTAGTGGAAGGGGCAGGGTTCTTC
- | 13 | TRBJ1-1 | TRBV7-9 | - | CASSLSQLPEAFF | TGTGCCAGCAGCTTGTCCCAGCTACCTGAAGCTTTCTTT
TRBD1 | 13 | TRBJ1-5 | TRBV10-3 | few | CAISPDRAQPQHF | TGTGCCATCAGCCCCGACAGGGCCCAGCCCCAGCATTTT
- | 14 | TRBJ2-7 | TRBV5-1 | - | CASSRGQRAYEQYF | TGCGCCAGCAGCCGTGGACAGAGGGCGTACGAGCAGTACTTC
- | 17 | TRBJ2-7 | TRBV7-2 | - | CASSARAAAGQSHEQYF | TGTGCCAGCAGCGCTCGAGCGGCTGCGGGACAGAGCCACGAGCAGTACTTC
- | 15 | TRBJ2-5 | TRBV5-1 | - | CASSLGSGGAETQYF | TGCGCCAGCAGCTTGGGATCGGGTGGAGCCGAGACCCAGTACTTC
- | 16 | TRBJ2-2 | TRBV13 | - | CASSQGRAVNTGELFF | TGTGCCAGCAGCCAGGGCCGAGCGGTGAACACCGGGGAGCTGTTTTTT
- | 13 | TRBJ2-4 | TRBV6-1 | few | CASSEALGYIQYF | TGTGCCAGCAGTGAAGCGCTTGGCTACATTCAGTACTTC
- | 14 | TRBJ2-7 | TRBV30 | once | CACIKGNRIHEQYF | TGTGCCTGCATTAAGGGGAATCGTATCCACGAGCAGTACTTC
- | 15 | TRBJ2-3 | TRBV6-1 | - | CASSEGPRSTDTQYF | TGTGCCAGCAGTGAAGGGCCAAGAAGCACAGATACGCAGTATTTT
- | 14 | TRBJ2-7 | TRBV2 | - | CASLRGGVTYEQYF | TGTGCCAGCCTCAGAGGGGGGGTAACCTACGAGCAGTACTTC
TRBD1 | 15 | TRBJ2-3 | TRBV6-1 | - | CASSKQGWRTDTQYF | TGTGCCAGCAGTAAACAGGGGTGGCGCACAGATACGCAGTATTTT
- | 11 | TRBJ2-5 | TRBV20-1 | - | CSAGRQETQYF | TGCAGTGCGGGACGGCAAGAGACCCAGTACTTC
TRBD1 | 17 | TRBJ1-2 | TRBV28 | - | CASSPRQGIYTMGGYTF | TGTGCCAGCAGTCCTCGACAGGGCATATACACTATGGGTGGCTACACCTTC
- | 14 | TRBJ2-1 | TRBV28 | - | CASITQSPSNEQFF | TGTGCCAGCATTACCCAATCCCCCTCCAATGAGCAGTTCTTC
TRBD2 | 14 | TRBJ2-5 | TRBV7-9 | - | CASSLRLAGEEQYF | TGTGCCAGCAGCTTGAGACTAGCGGGGGAAGAGCAGTACTTC
- | 11 | TRBJ2-1 | TRBV7-9 | once | CASSLVGEQFF | TGTGCCAGCAGCTTAGTTGGGGAGCAGTTCTTC
- | 13 | TRBJ1-2 | TRBV2 | few | CASSALPNYGYTF | TGTGCCAGCAGTGCACTTCCTAACTATGGCTACACCTTC
- | 17 | TRBJ2-3 | TRBV7-2 | - | CASSFYLEARGTDTQYF | TGTGCCAGCAGCTTCTACCTTGAGGCCAGGGGCACAGATACGCAGTATTTT
TRBD1 | 14 | TRBJ1-1 | TRBV11-2 | - | CASSLTGGNTEAFF | TGTGCCAGCAGCTTGACAGGGGGGAACACTGAAGCTTTCTTT
- | 13 | TRBJ2-7 | TRBV13 | - | CASSPGRGFEQYF | TGTGCCAGCAGTCCCGGCCGGGGGTTCGAGCAGTACTTC